This TCR beta chain is drawn from a study of cytomegalovirus exposure and HLA in healthy donors. Turning to the study itself: Researchers found that 81% of about 400 genotyped donors fell within the Caucasian-associated ancestry cluster. General study results and limits: The authors enumerated over 150 TCR beta chains as linked to cytomegalovirus. Among TCR sequences, most were rare, though some public TCRs appeared in many donors.

V dropped 4 bases and J dropped 6 bases, with 12 bases sitting between them. Germline V gene data show CDR1 as MNHEY and CDR2 as SVGAGI. CDR3 length: 13 amino acids. Primers included in the PCR were 60 Vbeta and 13 Jbeta primers. Original processing methods: In a later analysis, of around 83 million unique beta chains, some 10 million appeared in at least two donors. Profiled with immunoSEQ multiplex PCR; TCRdb holds only in-frame clones, not every one. The DNA was the basis for D and trimming; V, J and clone size are from that table. The data show some 250,000 clones, around 81% seen once. In the case of this clone: The antigen is not known.

The chain recombines TRBV6-5 with TRBJ1-1; TRBD1 might be the D (5 bases). The material sequenced was PBMCs. The sequence was obtained from a woman in her sixties or seventies in good health and CMV-seropositive. In DNA, the CDR3 is TGTGCCAGCAGTTCCCCTGGACACGCTGAAGCTTTCTTT. It specifies CASSSPGHAEAFF.